These 7 T cell receptor beta chains share one sample of origin, sequenced in a study of T cells after yellow fever vaccination. TCRdb itself ran the 5' RACE reads through MiXCR, one entry per CDR3 protein. The sample carries approximately 330,000 distinct CDR3 sequences, 12% recorded once. The sample in question was CD4+ T cells sorted from PBMCs, obtained 15 days after the yellow fever booster vaccination. These receptors came from a man aged 18 to 30 who received the YFV17D yellow fever vaccine.

This chain connects TRBV10-3 to TRBJ2-3; weak D call: TRBD1 (6 bases). CDR3 size: 15 residues. The germline CDR1 and CDR2 sequences are ENHRY and SYGVKD. V shed 4 bases and J shed 3 bases, with 14 bases lying between them. CDR3 bases: TGTGCCATCAGTGTCACAGGGTTGACGACAGATACGCAGTATTTT. This sequence encodes CAISVTGLTTDTQYF.

The genes are TRBV12-3 or TRBV12-4 and TRBJ1-5; D is unclear. The CDR3 has 12 amino acids. V shed 3 bases and J shed 7 bases, with 7 bases lying between them. The CDR3 DNA reads as TGTGCCAGCAGTTTCGTGAACCAGCCCCAGCATTTT. This encodes CASSFVNQPQHF.

The genes are TRBV27 and TRBJ2-6; the D gene is possibly TRBD1 (5 bases). The germline V and J ends were trimmed by 5 bases and 3 bases, with 8 bases remaining between them. This CDR3 spans 14 amino acids. Germline V gene data show CDR1 as MNHEY and CDR2 as SMNVEV (reference sequence). This CDR3 reads CASSLGVGANVLTF. CDR3 sequence (DNA): TGTGCCAGCAGTCTAGGGGTTGGGGCCAACGTCCTGACTTTC.

The chain joins TRBV4-2 to TRBJ2-1; D unclear. The CDR3 consists of 14 residues. Germline assignment: CDR1 LGHNA and CDR2 YNFKEQ. V gave up 2 bases and J gave up 5 bases, with 10 bases separating them. The CDR3 loop reads CASSQTQLNNEQFF. For the CDR3, the DNA is TGTGCCAGCAGCCAAACCCAACTGAACAATGAGCAGTTCTTC.

This clonotype was detected only a few times. The chain employs TRBV4-3 and TRBJ2-6; possibly TRBD2 for D (6 bases). V shed 4 bases and J shed 2 bases, with 24 bases lying between them. CDR3 length: 20 amino acids. CDR1 is LGHNA, CDR2 YSLEER, per germline. The chain's CDR3 is CASSPDPTSQGGTGANVLTF. DNA of the CDR3: TGCGCCAGCAGCCCGGACCCGACATCCCAGGGAGGTACTGGGGCCAACGTCCTGACTTTC.

V is TRBV7-2 and J is TRBJ2-7, with a weak D call TRBD1 (6 bases). Trimming shortened V by 4 bases and J by 6 bases, and 10 bases separated the two germline ends. Germline CDR1 reads SGHTA; CDR2 reads FQGNSA. The CDR3 spans 12 residues. In DNA, the CDR3 is TGTGCCAGCAGCTCTCTGGGGGCCGAGCAGTACTTC. This encodes CASSSLGAEQYF.

The chain uses TRBV3-1 and TRBJ2-3; a possible D gene is TRBD2 (6 bases). CDR1 is LGHDT, CDR2 YNNKEL, per germline (reference sequence). The CDR3 has 15 residues. The V gene lost 3 bases and the J gene lost 0 bases, with 10 bases spanning the gap. This CDR3 reads CASSHGTPSTDTQYF. CDR3 nucleotide sequence: TGTGCCAGCAGCCATGGGACTCCTAGCACAGATACGCAGTATTTT.